At least ten counts were recorded for the clone carrying this T cell receptor beta chain. Germline CDR1 reads LNHDA; CDR2 reads SQIVND (reference sequence). Trimming stripped 3 bases from V and 6 bases from J, with 12 bases between. The CDR3 consists of 14 residues. This specimen belongs to a study of HIV-infected patients and healthy controls. TCRdb reanalysed the 5' RACE reads using MiXCR and keeps one entry per CDR3 protein. This sample has tens of thousands of distinct CDR3 sequences, with approximately 15% found just once. The TCR comes from a human donor in good health. The chain carries TRBV19 and TRBJ1-5, with TRBD1 as a possible D gene (5 bases). Sequencing input: CD4+ T cells from blood. CDR3 region: CASSIQGLSQPQHF. CDR3 sequence (DNA): TGTGCCAGTAGTATTCAGGGATTAAGTCAGCCCCAGCATTTT.